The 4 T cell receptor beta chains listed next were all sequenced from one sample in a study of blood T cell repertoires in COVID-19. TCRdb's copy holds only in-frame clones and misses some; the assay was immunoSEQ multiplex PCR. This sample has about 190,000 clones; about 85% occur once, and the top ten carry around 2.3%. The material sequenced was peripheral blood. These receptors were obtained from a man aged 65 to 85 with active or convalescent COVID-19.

The CDR3 DNA reads TGTGCCACCGATCCCGGGACAGCTCTCTATGGCTACACCTTC. Amino acid sequence: CATDPGTALYGYTF. V usage is TRBV28 and J usage is TRBJ1-2; 7 bases are a match to TRBD1. The CDR3 contains 14 residues. From germline, CDR1 is MDHEN and CDR2 SYDVKM. Trimming took 10 bases from V and 4 from J; bases not matched to a gene: 12.

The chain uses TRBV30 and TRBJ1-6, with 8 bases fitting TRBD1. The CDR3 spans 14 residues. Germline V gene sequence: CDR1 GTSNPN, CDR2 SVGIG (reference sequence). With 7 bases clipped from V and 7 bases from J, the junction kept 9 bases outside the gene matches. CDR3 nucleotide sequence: TGTGCCTACAGGGGGGGCCTGGGGAATTCACCCCTCCACTTT. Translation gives CAYRGGLGNSPLHF.

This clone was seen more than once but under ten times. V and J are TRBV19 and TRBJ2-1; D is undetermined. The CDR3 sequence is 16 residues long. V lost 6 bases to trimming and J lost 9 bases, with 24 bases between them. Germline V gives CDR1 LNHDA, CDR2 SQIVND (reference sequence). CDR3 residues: CASRPTRRQLGGEQFF. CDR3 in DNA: TGTGCCAGTAGACCGACTCGGCGCCAGTTAGGTGGTGAGCAGTTCTTC.

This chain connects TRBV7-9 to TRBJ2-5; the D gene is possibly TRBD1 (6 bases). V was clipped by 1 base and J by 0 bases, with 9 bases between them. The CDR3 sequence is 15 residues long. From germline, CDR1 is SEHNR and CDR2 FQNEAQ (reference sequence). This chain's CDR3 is CASSLGRTDQETQYF. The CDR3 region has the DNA TGTGCCAGCAGCTTAGGGCGGACAGACCAAGAGACCCAGTACTTC.